Below, 27 T cell receptor beta chains from the same sample are listed, as sequenced in a study of cytomegalovirus exposure and HLA in healthy donors. PCR was performed using 60 Vbeta and 13 Jbeta primers. The repertoire was sequenced with immunoSEQ multiplex PCR; TCRdb's copy has only in-frame clones and lacks some. The sample records approximately 160,000 clones, approximately 80% being singletons. Material: PBMCs. These receptor sequences come from a young woman in good health and CMV-seronegative.

The gene calls are TRBV5-5 and TRBJ1-1; TRBD1 might be the D (5 bases). Trimming removed 0 bases at V and 7 bases at J, with 7 bases between. The germline gives CDR1 SGHKS, CDR2 YYEKEE (reference sequence). The CDR3 spans 12 residues. The CDR3 here is CASSLEQVEAFF. The CDR3 DNA follows: TGTGCCAGCAGCTTGGAACAGGTTGAAGCTTTCTTT.

The genes are TRBV30 and TRBJ2-1; TRBD2 aligns across 9 bases. This CDR3 comprises 13 residues. CDR1 and CDR2 from the germline V gene are GTSNPN and SVGIG (reference sequence). V dropped 4 bases and J dropped 4; count of bases not matched to a gene: 2. CDR3 loop: CAWTSGMYNEQFF. Here the CDR3 DNA reads TGTGCCTGGACTAGCGGGATGTACAATGAGCAGTTCTTC.

V usage is TRBV30 and J usage is TRBJ1-1; D remains ambiguous. The CDR3 totals 11 residues. Germline CDR1 reads GTSNPN; CDR2 reads SVGIG (reference sequence). V shed 4 bases and J shed 11 bases, with 14 bases lying between them. The CDR3 bases are TGTGCCTGGATTAACCCCGAGGCGGCTTTCTTT. It codes for CAWINPEAAFF.

CDR3 DNA: TGTGCCAGCAGCCAAGATCAGGGACAGGCGAACACCGGGGAGCTGTTTTTT. Translation: CASSQDQGQANTGELFF. The V and J genes are TRBV4-2 and TRBJ2-2; TRBD1 agrees at 8 bases. CDR3 size: 17 residues. V lost 0 bases to trimming and J lost 0 bases; unmatched junction nucleotides: 3. CDR1 LGHNA and CDR2 YNFKEQ come from the germline V gene.

With respect to this clone: Sequence at one end of the junction differs from germline and may be a read error. This chain joins TRBV7-2 and TRBJ1-2; no definite D call. The CDR3 spans 13 residues. Germline V gene data show CDR1 as SGHTA and CDR2 as FQGNSA. CDR3 sequence reads: CASTLPPLYGYTF. DNA for the CDR3: TGTGCCAGCACCTTACCCCCCTTATATGGCTACACCTTC.

This clone showed up just once. The rearrangement uses TRBV18 and TRBJ2-7, with D hard to call. The CDR3 runs to 16 residues. CDR1 KGHSH and CDR2 LQKENI come from the germline V gene. Trimming removed 1 base from V and 0 bases from J, with 13 bases in between. In DNA, the CDR3 is TGTGCCAGCTCACCACGGGCAGCAGGCCCCTCCTACGAGCAGTACTTC. Translation: CASSPRAAGPSYEQYF.

V is TRBV5-1 and J is TRBJ2-1, with D perhaps matching TRBD2 (5 bases). Germline V lookup: CDR1 SGHRS, CDR2 YFSETQ. V was trimmed by 4 bases and J by 5 bases, leaving 16 bases between them. CDR3 size: 15 residues. DNA of the CDR3: TGCGCCAGCAGCCCGGACTTTAGCAGAAACAATGAGCAGTTCTTC. Translated, it gives CASSPDFSRNNEQFF. Based on the CDR3 plus reference TRBV5-1 and TRBJ2-1, the full variable domain is KAGVTQTPRYLIKTRGQQVTLSCSPISGHRSVSWYQQTPGQGLQFLFEYFSETQRNKGNFPGRFSGRQFSNSRSEMNVSTLELGDSALYLCASSPDFSRNNEQFFGPGTRLTVL.

The chain is built from TRBV7-2 and TRBJ2-3; 10 nucleotides match TRBD2. Per germline, CDR1 SGHTA and CDR2 FQGNSA. V was pared by 7 bases and J by 6 bases, with 7 bases of the junction left unmatched. The CDR3 is made up of 14 amino acids. The DNA of the CDR3 is TGTGCCAGCAACCTAGGACTAGCGGTGGATACGCAGTATTTT. Amino acids: CASNLGLAVDTQYF. Full variable domain (remainder filled in from reference TRBV7-2 and TRBJ2-3): GAGVSQSPSNKVTEKGKDVELRCDPISGHTALYWYRQSLGQGLEFLIYFQGNSAPDKSGLPSDRFSAERTGGSVSTLTIQRTQQEDSAVYLCASNLGLAVDTQYFGPGTRLTVL.

The chain employs TRBV29-1 and TRBJ2-3, with TRBD2 identical over 8 bases. Per the germline V gene, CDR1 is SQVTM and CDR2 is ANQGSEA. J was trimmed by 5 bases and V by 5 bases; bases with no gene match: 6. This CDR3 contains 13 residues. This CDR3 is CSVSGTRRDTQYF. In DNA, the CDR3 is TGCAGCGTTTCCGGGACTAGGAGAGATACGCAGTATTTT.

The rearrangement links TRBV5-4 to TRBJ2-1, with 16 bases that match TRBD2. The V segment lost 4 bases and the J segment 10 bases; nucleotides outside the gene matches: 8. This CDR3 is built from 16 residues. Per germline, CDR1 SGHNT and CDR2 YYREEE (reference sequence). The CDR3 DNA follows: TGTGCCAGCAGCAAGGGACTAGCGGGAGGGGGTGGGGAGCAGTTCTTC. It codes for CASSKGLAGGGGEQFF.

This chain joins TRBV13 and TRBJ2-1, with TRBD2 matching over 9 bases. Germline values: CDR1 PRHDT, CDR2 FYEKMQ (reference sequence). The CDR3 has 16 amino acids. Trimming cost V 1 base and J 2 bases; bases outside gene matches: 3. The CDR3 protein is CASSLDSGRPYNEQFF. CDR3 in DNA: TGTGCCAGCAGCTTAGATAGCGGGAGACCCTACAATGAGCAGTTCTTC. The variable domain in full, with the rest retrieved from reference TRBV13 and TRBJ2-1, is AAGVIQSPRHLIKEKRETATLKCYPIPRHDTVYWYQQGPGQDPQFLISFYEKMQSDKGSIPDRFSAQQFSDYHSELNMSSLELGDSALYFCASSLDSGRPYNEQFFGPGTRLTVL.

This chain connects TRBV7-9 to TRBJ2-2, with no clear D. The V gene lost 2 bases and the J gene lost 6 bases, with 7 bases spanning the gap. CDR1 and CDR2 from the germline V gene are SEHNR and FQNEAQ (reference sequence). The length of the CDR3 is 13 residues. The CDR3 DNA follows: TGTGCCAGCAGCTTAAATGTCGCCGGGGAGCTGTTTTTT. Translating gives CASSLNVAGELFF.

V and J are TRBV11-2 and TRBJ2-3; a weak D match, TRBD1 (6 bases). Trimming left V 4 bases short and J 2 bases short, with 13 bases between. The CDR3 totals 15 residues. Germline lookup yields CDR1 SGHAT and CDR2 FQNNGV. The CDR3 protein is CASSSYTGFTDTQYF. The CDR3 DNA sequence: TGTGCCAGCAGCTCGTACACAGGGTTCACAGATACGCAGTATTTT.

The V call is TRBV28, the J call TRBJ2-1; 8 bases match TRBD1. Germline CDR1 reads MDHEN; CDR2 reads SYDVKM. J gave up 3 bases and V 7 bases, and 5 bases lay outside the gene matches. The CDR3 has 14 amino acids. The DNA of the CDR3 is TGTGCCAGCAACCCCAGGGGGCTCTACAATGAGCAGTTCTTC. Amino acid sequence: CASNPRGLYNEQFF.

The V call is TRBV15, the J call TRBJ2-4; 9 bases fit TRBD2. V trimming: 7 bases; J trimming: 9 bases; junction bases outside the gene matches: 16. The CDR3 is 16 residues long. From germline, CDR1 is LNHNV and CDR2 YYDKDF (reference sequence). The CDR3 protein is CATTPVGGRGVAIQYF. Written as DNA, the CDR3 is TGTGCCACCACCCCCGTAGGCGGGAGGGGGGTCGCCATTCAGTACTTC.

V gene TRBV7-3 combines with J gene TRBJ2-1; 8 bases are a match to TRBD2. Germline CDR1 and CDR2: SGHTA and FQGTGA. Trimming took 5 bases from V and 1 from J; bases not matched to a gene: 10. CDR3 length equals 17 residues. The CDR3 DNA reads as TGTGCCAGCAGCCTCTTAGGAGCGGGAGTGTCCTACAATGAGCAGTTCTTC. Encoded protein: CASSLLGAGVSYNEQFF.

This clone was seen a few times. The chain joins TRBV7-3 to TRBJ2-6; 13 bases match TRBD2. V trimming: 5 bases; J trimming: 3 bases; junction bases outside the gene matches: 13. CDR3 length: 20 amino acids. Germline V lookup: CDR1 SGHTA, CDR2 FQGTGA. CDR3 loop: CASSPTWTSGSWYGANVLTF. CDR3 nucleotides: TGTGCCAGCAGCCCAACTTGGACTAGCGGGAGTTGGTATGGGGCCAACGTCCTGACTTTC.

The V and J genes are TRBV5-4 and TRBJ1-2; 8 nucleotides match TRBD1. The CDR3 is 13 residues long. CDR1 and CDR2 (germline): SGHNT, YYREEE (reference sequence). Germline trimming cut 3 bases from V and 2 bases from J; bases unmatched to any gene: 0. In DNA form, the CDR3 reads TGTGCCAGCAGCTGGACAGGGAACTATGGCTACACCTTC. Translated: CASSWTGNYGYTF. Combining the CDR3 with reference TRBV5-4 and TRBJ1-2 gives the whole variable domain ETGVTQSPTHLIKTRGQQVTLRCSSQSGHNTVSWYQQALGQGPQFIFQYYREEENGRGNFPPRFSGLQFPNYSSELNVNALELDDSALYLCASSWTGNYGYTFGSGTRLTVV.

The chain employs TRBV10-1 and TRBJ2-5; tentative D call: TRBD1 (6 bases). Trimming shortened V by 6 bases and J by 5 bases, and 19 bases separated the two germline ends. The germline V gene has CDR1 WNHNN and CDR2 SYGVQD (reference sequence). This CDR3 is built from 15 residues. DNA for the CDR3: TGCGCCAGCAGCGACCAGACAGGCCTAACGGAGACCCAGTACTTC. This translates into CASSDQTGLTETQYF.

This sequence joins TRBV7-9 and TRBJ1-2; D might be TRBD1 (5 bases). The CDR3 has 13 residues. Germline CDR1 reads SEHNR; CDR2 reads FQNEAQ (reference sequence). V was pared by 2 bases and J by 3 bases, with 7 bases between. The CDR3 reads CASSLQQDYGYTF. CDR3 in DNA: TGTGCCAGCAGCTTACAACAGGACTATGGCTACACCTTC.

The chain employs TRBV6-5 and TRBJ1-2; 7 bases are shared with TRBD1. CDR3 size: 14 residues. Trimming took 8 bases from V and 10 from J; bases not matched to a gene: 16. Germline V gives CDR1 MNHEY, CDR2 SVGAGI. CDR3 nucleotide sequence: TGTGCCAGCGGATTACTGGGACAGCAATTTTACTACACCTTC. Translation gives CASGLLGQQFYYTF.

This rearrangement joins TRBV7-3 to TRBJ2-7, with 9 nucleotides matching TRBD2. Germline values: CDR1 SGHTA, CDR2 FQGTGA. Trimming at V came to 2 bases and at J to 2 bases, leaving 1 base not matched to a gene. CDR3 length: 14 residues. CDR3 bases: TGTGCCAGCAGCTTACTAGCGGGACCCTACGAGCAGTACTTC. Translating gives CASSLLAGPYEQYF. The full variable domain, in which reference TRBV7-3 and TRBJ2-7 provide the parts outside the CDR3, is GAGVSQTPSNKVTEKGKYVELRCDPISGHTALYWYRQSLGQGPEFLIYFQGTGAADDSGLPNDRFFAVRPEGSVSTLKIQRTERGDSAVYLCASSLLAGPYEQYFGPGTRLTVT.

The V gene is TRBV21-1, the J gene TRBJ1-3; the table names TRBD1, a call not compared with the DNA. TRBV21-1 is listed as a pseudogene. The CDR3 totals 19 residues. Here the CDR3 reads CASSKVVITGEWCGNTIYF. The CDR3 nucleotides read TGTGCCAGCAGCAAAGTCGTGATCACAGGGGAATGGTGTGGAAACACCATATATTTT.

The V and J genes are TRBV7-2 and TRBJ2-1; the D gene is possibly TRBD1 (5 bases). Germline V gives CDR1 SGHTA, CDR2 FQGNSA. The CDR3 extends over 13 amino acids. Trimming shortened V by 2 bases and J by 6 bases, and 8 bases separated the two germline ends. CDR3 amino acids: CASSLRGGNEQFF. CDR3 nucleotides: TGTGCCAGCAGCTTAAGGGGCGGCAATGAGCAGTTCTTC.

The CDR3 coding sequence is TGTGCCAGCAGCTTAAGTTACAGGGCCAAAAACATTCAGTACTTC. It codes for CASSLSYRAKNIQYF. V usage is TRBV11-3 and J usage is TRBJ2-4; possibly TRBD1 for D (5 bases). The CDR3 runs to 15 residues. The germline gives CDR1 SGHNT, CDR2 YENEEA. Trimming pared 2 bases from V and 1 base from J, leaving 9 bases between.

Only one count was recorded for this clone. V and J are TRBV9 and TRBJ2-3; TRBD2 matches 7 bases. Germline V gene lookup returns CDR1 SGDLS and CDR2 YYNGEE. The CDR3 is made up of 19 amino acids. With 0 bases clipped from V and 4 bases from J, the junction kept 17 bases outside the gene matches. The CDR3 bases are TGTGCCAGCAGCGTAGTATTCCGGCGGGAGTTGAGAAATCCAGATACGCAGTATTTT. It is translated as CASSVVFRRELRNPDTQYF.

V and J are TRBV7-9 and TRBJ2-7, with TRBD2 matching over 7 bases. The ends lost 2 bases at V and 4 bases at J; junction bases unmatched: 5. Germline V gene data show CDR1 as SEHNR and CDR2 as FQNEAQ (reference sequence). The CDR3 runs 14 residues. The CDR3 loop reads CASSLRASGYEQYF. The CDR3 nucleotides read TGTGCCAGCAGCTTACGTGCTAGCGGATACGAGCAGTACTTC.